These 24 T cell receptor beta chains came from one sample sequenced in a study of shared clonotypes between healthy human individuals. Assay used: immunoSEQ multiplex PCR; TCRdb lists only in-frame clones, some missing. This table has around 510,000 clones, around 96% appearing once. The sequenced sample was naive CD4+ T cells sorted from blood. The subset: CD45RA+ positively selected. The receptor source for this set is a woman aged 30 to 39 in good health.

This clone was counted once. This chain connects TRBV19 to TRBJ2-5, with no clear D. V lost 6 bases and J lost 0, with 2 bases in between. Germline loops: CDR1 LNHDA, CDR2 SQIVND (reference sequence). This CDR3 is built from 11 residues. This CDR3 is CASRDQETQYF. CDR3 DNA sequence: TGTGCCAGTAGGGACCAAGAGACCCAGTACTTC.

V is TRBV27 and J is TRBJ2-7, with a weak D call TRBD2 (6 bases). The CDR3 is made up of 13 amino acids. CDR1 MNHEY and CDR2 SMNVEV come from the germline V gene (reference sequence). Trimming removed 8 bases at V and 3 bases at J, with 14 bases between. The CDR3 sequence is CASGRGPHYEQYF. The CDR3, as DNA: TGTGCCAGCGGGCGGGGACCACACTACGAGCAGTACTTC.

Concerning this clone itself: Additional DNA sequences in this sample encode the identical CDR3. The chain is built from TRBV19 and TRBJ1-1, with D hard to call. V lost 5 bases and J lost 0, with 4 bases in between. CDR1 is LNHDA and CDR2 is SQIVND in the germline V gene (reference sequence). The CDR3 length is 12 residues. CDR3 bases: TGTGCCAGTAGTTTCTTGAACACTGAAGCTTTCTTT. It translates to CASSFLNTEAFF. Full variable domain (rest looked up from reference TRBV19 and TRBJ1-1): DGGITQSPKYLFRKEGQNVTLSCEQNLNHDAMYWYRQDPGQGLRLIYYSQIVNDFQKGDIAEGYSVSREKKESFPLTVTSAQKNPTAFYLCASSFLNTEAFFGQGTRLTVV.

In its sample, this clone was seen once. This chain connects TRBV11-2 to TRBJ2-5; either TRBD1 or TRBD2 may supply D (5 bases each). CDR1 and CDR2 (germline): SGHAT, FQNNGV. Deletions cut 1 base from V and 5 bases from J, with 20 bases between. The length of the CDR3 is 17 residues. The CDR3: CASSLVRGQGGRETQYF. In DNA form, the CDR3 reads TGTGCCAGCAGCTTAGTCAGAGGGCAGGGTGGGCGTGAGACCCAGTACTTC. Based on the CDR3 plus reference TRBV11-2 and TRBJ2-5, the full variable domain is EAGVAQSPRYKIIEKRQSVAFWCNPISGHATLYWYQQILGQGPKLLIQFQNNGVVDDSQLPKDRFSAERLKGVDSTLKIQPAKLEDSAVYLCASSLVRGQGGRETQYFGPGTRLLVL.

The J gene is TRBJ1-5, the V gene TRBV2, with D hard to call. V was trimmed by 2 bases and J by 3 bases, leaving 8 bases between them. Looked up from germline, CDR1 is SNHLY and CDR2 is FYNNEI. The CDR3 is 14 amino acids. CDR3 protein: CASSESQVNQPQHF. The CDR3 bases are TGTGCCAGCAGTGAATCGCAGGTCAATCAGCCCCAGCATTTT.

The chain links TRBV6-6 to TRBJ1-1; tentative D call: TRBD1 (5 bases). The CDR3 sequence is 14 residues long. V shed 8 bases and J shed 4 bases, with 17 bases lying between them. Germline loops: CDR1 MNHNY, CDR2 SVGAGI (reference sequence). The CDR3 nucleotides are TGTGCCAGCTTCCCAGGGCCCGAGGGCACTGAAGCTTTCTTT. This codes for CASFPGPEGTEAFF.

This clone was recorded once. In nucleotides, the CDR3 is TGTGCCAGTCGAGGGGGTAGCGGAGGGCGGGAGACCCAGTACTTC. This translates into CASRGGSGGRETQYF. The genes are TRBV6-1 and TRBJ2-5; possibly TRBD1 or TRBD2 for D (6 bases each). This CDR3 has 15 amino acids. V shed 9 bases and J shed 5 bases, with 22 bases lying between them. Looked up from germline, CDR1 is MNHNS and CDR2 is SASEGT.

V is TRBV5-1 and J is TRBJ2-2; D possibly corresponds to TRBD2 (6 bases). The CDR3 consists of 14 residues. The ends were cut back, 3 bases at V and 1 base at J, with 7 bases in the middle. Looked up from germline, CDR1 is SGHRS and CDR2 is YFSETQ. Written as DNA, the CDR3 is TGCGCCAGCAGCTACGGGGGGAACACCGGGGAGCTGTTTTTT. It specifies CASSYGGNTGELFF.

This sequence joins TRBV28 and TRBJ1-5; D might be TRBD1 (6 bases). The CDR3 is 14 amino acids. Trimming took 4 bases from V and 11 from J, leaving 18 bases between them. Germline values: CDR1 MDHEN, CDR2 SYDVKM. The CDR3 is CASSSHRDTPSQHF. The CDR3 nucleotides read TGTGCCAGCAGTTCCCACCGGGACACCCCGTCCCAGCATTTT.

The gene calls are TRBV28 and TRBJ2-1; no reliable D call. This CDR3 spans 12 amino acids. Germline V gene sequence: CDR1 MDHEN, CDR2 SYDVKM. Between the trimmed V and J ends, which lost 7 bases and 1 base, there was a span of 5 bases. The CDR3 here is CASTASYNEQFF. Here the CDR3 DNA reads TGTGCCAGCACGGCGTCCTACAATGAGCAGTTCTTC.

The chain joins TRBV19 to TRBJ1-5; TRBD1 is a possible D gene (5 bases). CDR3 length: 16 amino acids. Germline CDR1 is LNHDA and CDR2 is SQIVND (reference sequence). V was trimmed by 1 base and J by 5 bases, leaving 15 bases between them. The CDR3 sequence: CASSIGQGRIDQPQHF. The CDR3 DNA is TGTGCCAGTAGTATAGGCCAGGGAAGGATTGATCAGCCCCAGCATTTT. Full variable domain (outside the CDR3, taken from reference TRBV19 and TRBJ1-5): DGGITQSPKYLFRKEGQNVTLSCEQNLNHDAMYWYRQDPGQGLRLIYYSQIVNDFQKGDIAEGYSVSREKKESFPLTVTSAQKNPTAFYLCASSIGQGRIDQPQHFGDGTRLSIL.

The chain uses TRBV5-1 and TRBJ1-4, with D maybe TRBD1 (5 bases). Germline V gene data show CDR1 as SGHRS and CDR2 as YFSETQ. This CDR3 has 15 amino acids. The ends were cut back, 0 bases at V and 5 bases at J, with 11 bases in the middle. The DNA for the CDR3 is TGCGCCAGCAGCTTGGGTGGGGCCAAGAATGAAAAACTGTTTTTT. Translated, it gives CASSLGGAKNEKLFF.

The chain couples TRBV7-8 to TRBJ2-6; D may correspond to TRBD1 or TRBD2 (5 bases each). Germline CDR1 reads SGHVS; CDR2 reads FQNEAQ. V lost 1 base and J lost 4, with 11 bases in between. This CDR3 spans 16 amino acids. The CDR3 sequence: CASSLVYGDGANVLTF. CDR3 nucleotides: TGTGCCAGCAGCTTAGTTTATGGGGACGGGGCCAACGTCCTGACTTTC.

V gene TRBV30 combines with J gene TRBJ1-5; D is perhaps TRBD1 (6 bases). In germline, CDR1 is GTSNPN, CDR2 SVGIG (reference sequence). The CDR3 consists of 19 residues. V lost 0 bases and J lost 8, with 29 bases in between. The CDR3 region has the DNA TGTGCCTGGAGTGTTAAGCCCCTCACGGGGGCCCCGCGGAGGGAGCCCCAGCATTTT. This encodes CAWSVKPLTGAPRREPQHF.

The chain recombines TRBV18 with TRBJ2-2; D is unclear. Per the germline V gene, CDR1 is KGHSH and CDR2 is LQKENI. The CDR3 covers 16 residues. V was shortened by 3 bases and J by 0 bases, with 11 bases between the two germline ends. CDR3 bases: TGTGCCAGCTCACCTGGAATCGCATCGAACACCGGGGAGCTGTTTTTT. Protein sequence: CASSPGIASNTGELFF.

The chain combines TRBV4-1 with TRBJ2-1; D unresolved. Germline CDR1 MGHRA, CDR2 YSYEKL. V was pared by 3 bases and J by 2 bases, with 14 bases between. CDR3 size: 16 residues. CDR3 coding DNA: TGCGCCAGCAGCCAGTTTACCCCTGGGGCCTACAATGAGCAGTTCTTC. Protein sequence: CASSQFTPGAYNEQFF.

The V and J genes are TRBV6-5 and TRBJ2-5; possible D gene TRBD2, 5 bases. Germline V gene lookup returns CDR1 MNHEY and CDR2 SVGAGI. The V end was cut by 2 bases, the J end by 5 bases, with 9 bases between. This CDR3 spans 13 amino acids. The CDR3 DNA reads TGTGCCAGCAGTTACGAGGGTCTTGAGACCCAGTACTTC. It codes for CASSYEGLETQYF.

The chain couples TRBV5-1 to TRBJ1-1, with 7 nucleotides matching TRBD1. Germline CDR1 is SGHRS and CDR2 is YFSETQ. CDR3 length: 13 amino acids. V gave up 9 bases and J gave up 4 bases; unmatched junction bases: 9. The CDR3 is CATKMTGLTEAFF. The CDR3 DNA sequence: TGCGCCACCAAAATGACAGGGCTCACTGAAGCTTTCTTT.

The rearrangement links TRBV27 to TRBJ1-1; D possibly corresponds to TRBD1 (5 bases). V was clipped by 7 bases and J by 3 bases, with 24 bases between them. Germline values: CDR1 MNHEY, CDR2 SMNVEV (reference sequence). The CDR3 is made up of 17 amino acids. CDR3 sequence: CASKGGFRGSLDTEAFF. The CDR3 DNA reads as TGTGCCAGCAAAGGAGGGTTTAGGGGTAGTTTAGACACTGAAGCTTTCTTT.

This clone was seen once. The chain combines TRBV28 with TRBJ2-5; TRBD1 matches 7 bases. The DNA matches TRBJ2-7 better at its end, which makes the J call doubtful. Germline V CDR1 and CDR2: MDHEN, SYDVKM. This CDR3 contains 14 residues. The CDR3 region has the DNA TGTGCCGTCCATACGGGACAGATCGTCGCCGAGCAGTACTTC. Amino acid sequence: CAVHTGQIVAEQYF.

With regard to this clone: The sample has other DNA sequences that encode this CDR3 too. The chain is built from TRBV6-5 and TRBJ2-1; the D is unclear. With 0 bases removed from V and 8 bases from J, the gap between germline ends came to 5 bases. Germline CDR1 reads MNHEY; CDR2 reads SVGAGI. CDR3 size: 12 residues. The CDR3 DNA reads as TGTGCCAGCAGTTACTCAGGCGATGAGCAGTTCTTC. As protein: CASSYSGDEQFF.

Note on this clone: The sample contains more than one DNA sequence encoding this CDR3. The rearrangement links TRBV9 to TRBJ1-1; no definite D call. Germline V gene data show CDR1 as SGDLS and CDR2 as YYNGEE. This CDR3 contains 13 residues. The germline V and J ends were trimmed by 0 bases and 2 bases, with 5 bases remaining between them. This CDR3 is CASSVDLNTEAFF. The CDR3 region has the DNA TGTGCCAGCAGCGTAGACCTAAACACTGAAGCTTTCTTT. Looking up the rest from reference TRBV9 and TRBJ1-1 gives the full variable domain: DSGVTQTPKHLITATGQRVTLRCSPRSGDLSVYWYQQSLDQGLQFLIQYYNGEERAKGNILERFSAQQFPDLHSELNLSSLELGDSALYFCASSVDLNTEAFFGQGTRLTVV.

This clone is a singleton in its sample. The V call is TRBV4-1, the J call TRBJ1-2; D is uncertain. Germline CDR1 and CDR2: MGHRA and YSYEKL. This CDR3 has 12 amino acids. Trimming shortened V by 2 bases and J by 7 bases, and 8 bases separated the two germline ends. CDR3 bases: TGCGCCAGCAGCCAACCTTTGACTGGCTACACCTTC. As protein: CASSQPLTGYTF.

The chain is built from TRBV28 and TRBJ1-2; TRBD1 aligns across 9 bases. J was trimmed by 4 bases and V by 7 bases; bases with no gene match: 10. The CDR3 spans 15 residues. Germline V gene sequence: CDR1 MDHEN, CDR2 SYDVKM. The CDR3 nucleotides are TGTGCCAGCACCTTACATCCGACAGGGGGCTATGGCTACACCTTC. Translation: CASTLHPTGGYGYTF.